A selection of T cell receptor beta chains follows, all from one sample in a study of monozygotic twins with inflammatory bowel disease. TCRdb reworked the 5' RACE reads into one entry per CDR3 protein, no DNA. This table lists 300,000 to 350,000 distinct CDR3 sequences. The sequenced material came from blood. The source is a human donor with ulcerative colitis or Crohn's disease, or a healthy co-twin of an affected twin (not recorded which). Both conserved end residues are part of each CDR3. Clone size is not always given. Where it is, it says once, few, many or a class for expanded clones.

v_gene: TRBV29-1; j_gene: TRBJ1-5; abundance: NA; CDR3aa: CSVEPGLNQPQHF
v_gene: TRBV5-1; j_gene: TRBJ1-5; abundance: NA; CDR3aa: CASSLSIRRNNQPQHF
v_gene: TRBV21-1; j_gene: TRBJ2-4; abundance: NA; CDR3aa: CASSKRAPNPIF
v_gene: TRBV6-5; j_gene: TRBJ2-3; abundance: NA; CDR3aa: CASSYPAETSTDTQYF
v_gene: TRBV5-1; j_gene: TRBJ2-5; abundance: NA; CDR3aa: CASSSSTSGGRETQYF
v_gene: TRBV30; j_gene: TRBJ2-3; abundance: NA; CDR3aa: CAWSPGGRGVGDTQYF
v_gene: TRBV7-2; j_gene: TRBJ2-2; abundance: NA; CDR3aa: CASSRGQGGLELFF
v_gene: TRBV5-1; j_gene: TRBJ2-1; abundance: NA; CDR3aa: CASSLIESYNEQFF
v_gene: TRBV7-3; j_gene: TRBJ2-3; abundance: NA; CDR3aa: CASSSDGTSGMDTQYF
v_gene: TRBV25-1; j_gene: TRBJ2-1; abundance: NA; CDR3aa: CASTYGGNEQFF
v_gene: TRBV20-1; j_gene: TRBJ1-5; abundance: NA; CDR3aa: CSALDRGINQPQHF
v_gene: TRBV7-2; j_gene: TRBJ2-1; abundance: NA; CDR3aa: CASSPWGTNEQFF
v_gene: TRBV7-9; j_gene: TRBJ2-3; abundance: NA; CDR3aa: CASSGTAAGPSTDTQYF
v_gene: TRBV28; j_gene: TRBJ1-2; abundance: NA; CDR3aa: CAAGKGPPDSGYTF
v_gene: TRBV9; j_gene: TRBJ1-5; abundance: NA; CDR3aa: CASSAGPHSNQPQHF
v_gene: TRBV12-3/TRBV12-4; j_gene: TRBJ2-5; abundance: NA; CDR3aa: CASSQGSGGGQETQYF
v_gene: TRBV25-1; j_gene: TRBJ2-7; abundance: NA; CDR3aa: CASGASGRTFEQYF
v_gene: TRBV5-1; j_gene: TRBJ2-3; abundance: medium-sized; CDR3aa: CASRTSGTADTQYF
v_gene: TRBV5-1; j_gene: TRBJ2-2; abundance: NA; CDR3aa: CASSFGGRRSNTGELFF
v_gene: TRBV5-1; j_gene: TRBJ1-2; abundance: NA; CDR3aa: CASSLDTGGNGYTF
v_gene: TRBV20-1; j_gene: TRBJ2-5; abundance: NA; CDR3aa: CSALGRPEETQYF
v_gene: TRBV4-3; j_gene: TRBJ1-2; abundance: NA; CDR3aa: CASSQEYGWALMNYGYTF
v_gene: TRBV5-1; j_gene: TRBJ1-1; abundance: NA; CDR3aa: CASSPTPDREAEAFF
v_gene: TRBV5-1; j_gene: TRBJ1-5; abundance: NA; CDR3aa: CASSLEGSNQPQHF
v_gene: TRBV5-1; j_gene: TRBJ1-1; abundance: NA; CDR3aa: CASSLRRGNTEAFF
v_gene: TRBV20-1; j_gene: TRBJ1-2; abundance: NA; CDR3aa: CSARRPAAGYTF
v_gene: TRBV4-2; j_gene: TRBJ2-1; abundance: NA; CDR3aa: CASRPREVSPNEQFF
v_gene: TRBV6-5; j_gene: TRBJ2-7; abundance: NA; CDR3aa: CASSYRGQGAYKQYF
v_gene: TRBV27; j_gene: TRBJ2-1; abundance: NA; CDR3aa: CASSFGGANLYEQFF
v_gene: TRBV15; j_gene: TRBJ1-1; abundance: NA; CDR3aa: CATSINRDNTEAFF
v_gene: TRBV6-6; j_gene: TRBJ2-7; abundance: NA; CDR3aa: CATTGTTSYEQYF
v_gene: TRBV5-4; j_gene: TRBJ2-3; abundance: NA; CDR3aa: CASSLSGNTDTQYF
v_gene: TRBV24-1; j_gene: TRBJ2-2; abundance: NA; CDR3aa: CATSYPRQGSDTGELFF
v_gene: TRBV20-1; j_gene: TRBJ1-2; abundance: NA; CDR3aa: CSAIDWDRDHNGYTF
v_gene: TRBV7-9; j_gene: TRBJ2-1; abundance: NA; CDR3aa: CASSLSHTLRRDEQFF